This paragraph reports one TCR beta chain. MiXCR, applied by TCRdb to the 5' RACE reads, yields one record per CDR3 protein. This table has 150,000 to 200,000 distinct CDR3 sequences, around 9.3% appearing once. Germline assignment: CDR1 SEHNR and CDR2 FQNEAQ (reference sequence). This CDR3 is built from 16 residues. Trimming left V 5 bases short and J 5 bases short, with 19 bases between. The record originates from a study of T cells after yellow fever vaccination. The chain couples TRBV7-9 to TRBJ2-1, with unresolved D. The sample in question was CD8+ T cells sorted from PBMCs, obtained 45 days after the yellow fever booster vaccination. The TCR was taken from a man aged 18 to 30 who received the YFV17D yellow fever vaccine. DNA of the CDR3: TGTGCCAGCAGCGTTCCCCTTTTCTATGGAGACAATGAGCAGTTCTTC. Translated, it gives CASSVPLFYGDNEQFF. Looking up the rest from reference TRBV7-9 and TRBJ2-1 gives the full variable domain: DTGVSQNPRHKITKRGQNVTFRCDPISEHNRLYWYRQTLGQGPEFLTYFQNEAQLEKSRLLSDRFSAERPKGSFSTLEIQRTEQGDSAMYLCASSVPLFYGDNEQFFGPGTRLTVL.